This T cell receptor beta chain was documented in a study of control samples from healthy donors and cancer patients. Germline CDR1 SEHNR, CDR2 FQNEAQ (reference sequence). The CDR3 extends over 15 amino acids. Trimming cost V 6 bases and J 7 bases, with 19 bases left between them. Generated by immunoSEQ multiplex PCR, the TCRdb table keeps only in-frame clones and is missing some. The sample data list fewer than 250,000 clones. This receptor was identified in a woman younger than 45 in good health. The chain joins TRBV7-9 to TRBJ2-1, with D maybe TRBD1 (6 bases). The sample was blood. The chain's CDR3 is CASSWGTLVSNEQFF. The CDR3 DNA reads TGTGCCAGCAGTTGGGGGACACTGGTGTCGAATGAGCAGTTCTTC.